Each of the 21 T cell receptor beta chains below was sequenced from the same sample in a study of T cell repertoires in cytomegalovirus infection (dated by TCRdb to between 2017 and 2020). Sequenced on an Illumina HiSeq 1500. TCRdb took the public reads, trimmed them with fastp at Q25, ran MiXCR for clone calling and kept in-frame beta chains. Under each unique CDR3 protein, matching rows form one entry showing the most common genes and DNA. Recorded for this sample are roughly 600,000 distinct CDR3 sequences; more than 20% of them occurred a single time. 6.5% to 10% of the sample comes from the top ten. Sequenced input: CD8+ T cells from PBMCs. These receptors originate from a human donor in good health (CMV status not recorded). Some clones in this sample may be carry-over from other donors' samples.

J is TRBJ2-3 and V is TRBV6-5; 12 bases are shared with TRBD2. CDR3 length: 17 residues. Trimming cost V 0 bases and J 3 bases; bases outside gene matches: 4. Germline V CDR1 and CDR2: MNHEY, SVGAGI. The CDR3 nucleotides read TGTGCCAGCAGTTACTCGCTAGCGGGGGGGTTGACAGATACGCAGTATTTT. Protein sequence: CASSYSLAGGLTDTQYF.

This clonotype was picked up a small number of times. This chain connects TRBV12-3 or TRBV12-4 to TRBJ1-1; D perhaps matches TRBD1 (6 bases). The V and J ends lost 0 bases and 2 bases respectively, with 16 bases between them. The CDR3 is 17 amino acids. As DNA, the CDR3 is TGTGCCAGCAGTTTAGCGCTTTGGGGCAGGGGAAACACTGAAGCTTTCTTT. Amino acids: CASSLALWGRGNTEAFF.

The chain joins TRBV6-5 to TRBJ2-2; weak D call: TRBD1 (5 bases). The V and J ends lost 3 bases and 5 bases respectively, with 13 bases between them. The CDR3 is 15 amino acids. Germline V gene data show CDR1 as MNHEY and CDR2 as SVGAGI. The CDR3 region is CASSYKGRGTGELFF. The CDR3 nucleotides are TGTGCCAGCAGTTATAAGGGGCGAGGAACCGGGGAGCTGTTTTTT.

The chain uses TRBV19 and TRBJ2-3, with 10 bases fitting TRBD1. The CDR3 extends over 15 amino acids. Germline V gene sequence: CDR1 LNHDA, CDR2 SQIVND (reference sequence). After removal of 5 bases from V and 2 bases from J, the junction contained 4 bases not matched to a gene. The CDR3 spells CASSPDRGTTDTQYF. The CDR3 nucleotides are TGTGCCAGTAGTCCGGACAGGGGGACCACAGATACGCAGTATTTT.

This clonotype was observed a handful of times. The chain recombines TRBV6-2 or TRBV6-3 with TRBJ2-1; no clear D gene. The CDR3 spans 16 residues. The V and J ends lost 5 bases and 1 base respectively, with 15 bases between them. Germline CDR1 and CDR2: MNHEY and SVGEGT. Here the CDR3 DNA reads TGTGCCAGCAGTACCCCGCCTTTTTGGTCCTACAATGAGCAGTTCTTC. As protein: CASSTPPFWSYNEQFF.

This chain joins TRBV6-5 and TRBJ1-5; 8 positions agree with TRBD1. Germline CDR1 MNHEY, CDR2 SVGAGI. The CDR3 contains 15 residues. The trim removed 7 bases at V and 3 bases at J, leaving 8 bases unmatched. The CDR3 DNA reads as TGTGCCAGCACCAACCGCAGGGGGCTCAATCAGCCCCAGCATTTT. Translating gives CASTNRRGLNQPQHF.

This clonotype showed up just a few times. The chain recombines TRBV6-5 with TRBJ2-7; tentatively, D is TRBD2 (5 bases). Germline CDR1 is MNHEY and CDR2 is SVGAGI. This CDR3 has 14 amino acids. Trimming removed 0 bases from V and 0 bases from J, with 6 bases in between. CDR3 nucleotides: TGTGCCAGCAGTTACTCGGGGAGCTCCTACGAGCAGTACGTC. Its protein is CASSYSGSSYEQYV.

The genes are TRBV5-3 and TRBJ2-7, with D perhaps matching TRBD1 (5 bases). TRBV5-3 is an open reading frame, and its role is uncertain. Trimming took 8 bases from V and 5 from J, leaving 17 bases between them. This CDR3 is built from 13 residues. The DNA for the CDR3 is TGTGCCAGCAGCCAGAACAGGTTCGACGAGCAGTACTTC. Translating it yields CASSQNRFDEQYF.

This clonotype was counted between two and nine times. The chain carries TRBV20-1 and TRBJ2-7; no reliable D call. The V gene's germline CDR1 is DFQATT and CDR2 SNEGSKA (reference sequence). The V end was cut by 0 bases, the J end by 2 bases, with 17 bases between. The CDR3 loop spans 16 amino acids. The CDR3: CSARDRAWTSTYEQYF. The CDR3 bases are TGCAGTGCTAGAGATCGCGCATGGACCTCAACCTACGAGCAGTACTTC.

This clonotype was seen a few times. The chain is built from TRBV6-2 or TRBV6-3 and TRBJ1-1, with D unclear. Germline V CDR1 and CDR2: MNHEY, SVGEGT. This CDR3 spans 13 amino acids. The ends were cut back, 2 bases at V and 3 bases at J, with 7 bases in the middle. Here the CDR3 DNA reads TGTGCCAGCAGTTACAGAGGTTACACTGAAGCTTTCTTT. This sequence encodes CASSYRGYTEAFF.

This clonotype was seen repeatedly, ten times or more. The chain combines TRBV6-5 with TRBJ2-5; D gene uncertain. This CDR3 region has 14 residues. The germline V gene encodes CDR1 MNHEY and CDR2 SVGAGI. The ends were cut back, 4 bases at V and 2 bases at J, with 11 bases in the middle. The CDR3 DNA reads TGTGCCAGCAGTTTTCCAGGCGCGCAAGAGACCCAGTACTTC. Protein product: CASSFPGAQETQYF.

This chain links TRBV7-8 with TRBJ2-3; 7 bases agree with TRBD2. The V gene end was trimmed by 5 bases and the J gene end by 1 base; junction bases not matched to a gene: 12. Germline assignment: CDR1 SGHVS and CDR2 FQNEAQ. The CDR3 sequence is 17 residues long. DNA of the CDR3: TGTGCCAGCAGCCATGACCCCGGGACTAAGCGCACAGATACGCAGTATTTT. Its translation: CASSHDPGTKRTDTQYF.

This sequence joins TRBV7-8 and TRBJ1-1, with 9 nucleotides matching TRBD1. J was trimmed by 1 base and V by 6 bases; bases with no gene match: 18. The CDR3 spans 19 residues. The V gene's germline CDR1 is SGHVS and CDR2 FQNEAQ. CDR3 region: CASRTIQGASATTNTEAFF. In nucleotides, the CDR3 is TGTGCCAGCAGGACCATACAGGGGGCTAGCGCTACTACGAACACTGAAGCTTTCTTT.

This clonotype has only a few counts. This chain links TRBV5-1 with TRBJ2-6; D is possibly TRBD1 (6 bases). The V gene's germline CDR1 is SGHRS and CDR2 YFSETQ. The germline V and J ends were trimmed by 4 bases and 2 bases, with 19 bases remaining between them. The CDR3 totals 18 residues. CDR3 in amino acids: CASSVRDGTKTGANVLTF. CDR3 coding DNA: TGCGCCAGCAGCGTCCGGGACGGGACAAAGACTGGGGCCAACGTCCTGACTTTC.

This clonotype has a handful of counts. This sequence joins TRBV6-5 and TRBJ2-7; 11 bases line up with TRBD2. CDR1 MNHEY and CDR2 SVGAGI come from the germline V gene. J gave up 5 bases and V 3 bases, and 3 bases lay outside the gene matches. This CDR3 region has 14 residues. CDR3 residues: CASSYSGGADEQYF. For the CDR3, the DNA is TGTGCCAGCAGTTATAGCGGGGGGGCCGACGAGCAGTACTTC.

This clonotype was found many times. This rearrangement joins TRBV7-9 to TRBJ2-1; D gene uncertain. Germline values: CDR1 SEHNR, CDR2 FQNEAQ (reference sequence). Deletions cut 4 bases from V and 12 bases from J, with 10 bases between. CDR3 size: 11 residues. The CDR3 sequence is CASSSDGRQFF. CDR3 DNA sequence: TGTGCCAGCAGCTCGGACGGCCGGCAGTTCTTC.

This clonotype was detected a few times. For the CDR3, the DNA is TGTGCCGGACTAGCGGGGCCCCTCATCGAAACAGATACGCAGTATTTT. This codes for CAGLAGPLIETDTQYF. The V and J genes are TRBV7-9 and TRBJ2-3; 12 bases align to TRBD2. The V gene's germline CDR1 is SEHNR and CDR2 FQNEAQ (reference sequence). With 11 bases clipped from V and 3 bases from J, the junction kept 12 bases outside the gene matches. The CDR3 is made up of 16 amino acids.

This sequence joins TRBV6-2 or TRBV6-3 and TRBJ2-5; no definite D call. The length of the CDR3 is 12 residues. CDR1 and CDR2 from the germline V gene are MNHEY and SVGEGT. Trimming stripped 2 bases from V and 5 bases from J, with 6 bases between. The CDR3 loop is CASSYPAETQYF. In DNA form, the CDR3 reads TGTGCCAGCAGTTACCCGGCGGAGACCCAGTACTTC.

This chain uses TRBV19 with TRBJ2-7; D tentatively reads TRBD1 or TRBD2 (5 bases each). V gave up 4 bases and J gave up 2 bases, with 9 bases separating them. CDR1 is LNHDA, CDR2 SQIVND, per germline (reference sequence). The CDR3 has 13 amino acids. CDR3 loop: CASSRGSTYEQYF. CDR3 in DNA: TGTGCCAGTAGTAGGGGGTCGACCTACGAGCAGTACTTC.

This clonotype has at least ten counts. V is TRBV7-9 and J is TRBJ1-2; D is undetermined. There are 13 residues in the CDR3. Per the germline V gene, CDR1 is SEHNR and CDR2 is FQNEAQ (reference sequence). Trimming removed 4 bases from V and 5 bases from J, with 11 bases in between. The CDR3 loop reads CASSYQAGYGYTF. The CDR3 coding sequence is TGTGCCAGCAGCTACCAGGCGGGTTATGGCTACACCTTC.

This clonotype was seen many times. The chain uses TRBV7-2 and TRBJ2-1, with D possibly TRBD2 on 5 matching bases. V was shortened by 1 base and J by 8 bases, with 9 bases between the two germline ends. The germline V gene has CDR1 SGHTA and CDR2 FQGNSA. The CDR3 has 13 amino acids. CDR3 DNA: TGTGCCAGCAGCTTAGTGGGAGTGGATGAGCAGTTCTTC. Translation gives CASSLVGVDEQFF. The full variable domain, its missing parts supplied by reference TRBV7-2 and TRBJ2-1, is GAGVSQSPSNKVTEKGKDVELRCDPISGHTALYWYRQSLGQGLEFLIYFQGNSAPDKSGLPSDRFSAERTGGSVSTLTIQRTQQEDSAVYLCASSLVGVDEQFFGPGTRLTVL.